The text below deals with one T cell receptor beta chain. The antigen remains undetermined. The template was genomic DNA from peripheral blood, not RNA. The data originate from a study of T cell repertoires in aging, cancer and after chemotherapy. For the study at large: Donor ages fell into six groups from 30 or younger up to 70 or older. Paired samples before and after chemotherapy came from glioblastoma patients receiving temozolomide-based therapy.

Whole-study results and caveats: Untreated cancer patients had significantly lower blood TCR diversity than age-matched healthy donors.

Multiplex touch-down PCR with TRB-A/B primers amplified rearranged V-D-J TRB sequences. One entry per CDR3 protein, called by TCRdb with MiXCR from the multiplex PCR reads. The sample holds 2,300 or so distinct CDR3 sequences; roughly 25% are singletons and the top ten take around 6.5%. The source material was blood. The sequence came from a human donor with a solid tumor.

CDR3: CASSPGGTSGSGNEQFF. CDR3 sequence (DNA): TGCGCCAGCAGCCCTGGAGGGACTAGTGGGAGTGGCAATGAGCAGTTCTTC. V is TRBV5-1 and J is TRBJ2-1; the match to TRBD2 covers 8 bases. Per the germline V gene, CDR1 is SGHRS and CDR2 is YFSETQ. With 4 bases clipped from V and 6 bases from J, the junction kept 15 bases outside the gene matches. This CDR3 has 17 residues.